The 23 T cell receptor beta chains presented below share a single source sample, sequenced in a study of early T cells in non-severe SARS-CoV-2 infection. One entry per CDR3 protein results from TCRdb running MiXCR on the 5' RACE reads. The data contain around 47,000 distinct CDR3 sequences, roughly 11% of them seen just once; the ten biggest clones take up roughly 10%. What was sequenced was whole blood. The receptors shown here come from an adult who was a healthcare worker with PCR-confirmed SARS-CoV-2 infection or an uninfected control (not recorded which).

This rearrangement joins TRBV7-2 to TRBJ2-7; no clear D gene. This CDR3 has 16 residues. Trimming stripped 5 bases from V and 3 bases from J, with 20 bases between. CDR1 is SGHTA and CDR2 is FQGNSA in the germline V gene. CDR3 coding DNA: TGTGCCAGCAGCGCCTACAGTACCCCGTCGAACTACGAGCAGTACTTC. Residues: CASSAYSTPSNYEQYF. The whole variable domain, remainder taken from reference TRBV7-2 and TRBJ2-7, is GAGVSQSPSNKVTEKGKDVELRCDPISGHTALYWYRQSLGQGLEFLIYFQGNSAPDKSGLPSDRFSAERTGGSVSTLTIQRTQQEDSAVYLCASSAYSTPSNYEQYFGPGTRLTVT.

V usage is TRBV7-2 and J usage is TRBJ2-7; D perhaps matches TRBD2 (5 bases). There are 15 residues in the CDR3. CDR1 is SGHTA and CDR2 is FQGNSA in the germline V gene. V was trimmed by 8 bases and J by 0 bases, leaving 17 bases between them. The CDR3 DNA sequence: TGTGCCAGCGGGTCTACGGGATCACTCTCCTACGAGCAGTACTTC. Amino acid sequence: CASGSTGSLSYEQYF.

The chain joins TRBV7-2 to TRBJ1-1, with a weak D call TRBD1 (5 bases). The CDR3 has 12 residues. Trimming pared 4 bases from V and 11 bases from J, leaving 14 bases between. Germline CDR1 and CDR2: SGHTA and FQGNSA. CDR3: CASSSPGYRAFF. CDR3 DNA: TGTGCCAGCAGCTCGCCAGGGTATAGGGCTTTCTTT.

The chain links TRBV6-2 or TRBV6-3 to TRBJ2-2; no reliable D call. The V end was cut by 6 bases, the J end by 0 bases, with 11 bases between. The germline V gene encodes CDR1 MNHEY and CDR2 SVGEGT. This CDR3 comprises 15 residues. The CDR3 nucleotides read TGTGCCAGCAGCCGCGACCGTCCGAACACCGGGGAGCTGTTTTTT. Its translation is CASSRDRPNTGELFF.

The J gene is TRBJ2-3, the V gene TRBV6-4, with D perhaps TRBD2 (6 bases). Germline CDR1 reads MRHNA; CDR2 reads SNTAGT. The CDR3 runs 13 residues. Deletions cut 5 bases from V and 8 bases from J, with 14 bases between. As DNA, the CDR3 is TGTGCCAGCAGTAGTCGGGGGTTAACTACGCAGTATTTT. Translated, it gives CASSSRGLTTQYF.

This clonotype was seen many times. The chain recombines TRBV5-1 with TRBJ2-3; TRBD2 agrees at 10 bases. The CDR3 is 16 residues long. The J segment lost 3 bases and the V segment lost 3 bases, leaving 7 bases of the junction unmatched. Germline V gives CDR1 SGHRS, CDR2 YFSETQ. The CDR3 bases are TGCGCCAGCAGCTCCTATGGTAGCGGGGGGACAGATACGCAGTATTTT. As protein: CASSSYGSGGTDTQYF.

In its sample, this clonotype was seen many times. The CDR3 loop is CASSDRVLFGYTF. The CDR3 DNA follows: TGTGCCAGCAGCGACAGGGTTTTGTTCGGCTACACCTTC. The chain recombines TRBV12-3 or TRBV12-4 with TRBJ1-2, with TRBD1 matching over 7 bases. The CDR3 extends over 13 amino acids. V gave up 6 bases and J gave up 8 bases; unmatched junction bases: 9.

The chain couples TRBV7-2 to TRBJ2-3, with a weak D call TRBD2 (6 bases). The V end was cut by 5 bases, the J end by 1 base, with 16 bases between. The germline gives CDR1 SGHTA, CDR2 FQGNSA. The CDR3 sequence is 16 residues long. For the CDR3, the DNA is TGTGCCAGCAGCCGGGACTTAAGCGGGCGCACAGATACGCAGTATTTT. Its translation: CASSRDLSGRTDTQYF.

This clonotype was seen a handful of times. The J gene is TRBJ2-5, the V gene TRBV13; 12 nucleotides line up with TRBD2. The trim removed 5 bases at V and 4 bases at J, leaving 2 bases unmatched. The CDR3 sequence is 14 residues long. Germline loops: CDR1 PRHDT, CDR2 FYEKMQ (reference sequence). CDR3 in DNA: TGTGCCAGCAGCCTGACTAGCGGGGGAGAGACCCAGTACTTC. Amino acids: CASSLTSGGETQYF.

This clonotype was found many times. The chain combines TRBV11-3 with TRBJ2-1; 7 nucleotides match TRBD2. The CDR3 is made up of 14 amino acids. In germline, CDR1 is SGHNT, CDR2 YENEEA. V was clipped by 5 bases and J by 4 bases; unmatched bases: 5. The CDR3: CASSAQGLYNEQFF. CDR3 coding DNA: TGTGCCAGCAGCGCCCAGGGACTATACAATGAGCAGTTCTTC.

This clonotype is deemed medium-sized. Written as DNA, the CDR3 is TGTGCCAGCAGCGTTGGAGATACGCAGTATTTT. Its protein is CASSVGDTQYF. The chain combines TRBV9 with TRBJ2-3; D remains unclear. Between the trimmed V and J ends, which lost 2 bases and 5 bases, there was a span of 3 bases. Germline CDR1 and CDR2: SGDLS and YYNGEE. The length of the CDR3 is 11 residues.

This clonotype was picked up many times. The CDR3 here is CASSIGGQPQHF. For the CDR3, the DNA is TGTGCCAGTAGTATAGGGGGTCAGCCCCAGCATTTT. V usage is TRBV19 and J usage is TRBJ1-5; no firm D call. The CDR3 is 12 amino acids. CDR1 and CDR2 (germline): LNHDA, SQIVND (reference sequence). Trimming pared 1 base from V and 6 bases from J, leaving 4 bases between. Based on the CDR3 plus reference TRBV19 and TRBJ1-5, the full variable domain is DGGITQSPKYLFRKEGQNVTLSCEQNLNHDAMYWYRQDPGQGLRLIYYSQIVNDFQKGDIAEGYSVSREKKESFPLTVTSAQKNPTAFYLCASSIGGQPQHFGDGTRLSIL.

This clonotype was found many times. This chain uses TRBV13 with TRBJ1-1, with D possibly TRBD1 on 6 matching bases. V shed 3 bases and J shed 2 bases, with 13 bases lying between them. The CDR3 loop spans 15 amino acids. Germline CDR1 and CDR2: PRHDT and FYEKMQ (reference sequence). The CDR3 loop reads CASSFPQQGNTEAFF. CDR3 nucleotide sequence: TGTGCCAGCAGCTTCCCGCAACAGGGAAACACTGAAGCTTTCTTT.

In its sample, this clonotype was seen a few times. The V and J genes are TRBV7-8 and TRBJ2-3, with D hard to call. The length of the CDR3 is 15 residues. Looked up from germline, CDR1 is SGHVS and CDR2 is FQNEAQ. The germline V and J ends were trimmed by 1 base and 2 bases, with 10 bases remaining between them. The CDR3 DNA reads TGTGCCAGCAGCTTAGTGGCGACAAACACAGATACGCAGTATTTT. Protein product: CASSLVATNTDTQYF.

This clonotype appeared a few times. The chain carries TRBV19 and TRBJ1-2; D gene unclear. V was shortened by 0 bases and J by 7 bases, with 12 bases between the two germline ends. The CDR3 has 14 residues. CDR1 is LNHDA and CDR2 is SQIVND in the germline V gene (reference sequence). The CDR3 sequence: CASSIDLQAIGYTF. The CDR3 nucleotides read TGTGCCAGTAGTATAGATCTTCAGGCGATTGGCTACACCTTC.

The table lists this clonotype with many counts. CDR3 residues: CASSHRTGGWTDTQYF. The CDR3 DNA follows: TGTGCCAGCAGCCACAGGACGGGGGGATGGACAGATACGCAGTATTTT. The genes are TRBV14 and TRBJ2-3; TRBD2 matches at 7 bases. Germline V gene data show CDR1 as SGHDN and CDR2 as FVKESK. The CDR3 loop spans 16 amino acids. The J segment lost 3 bases and the V segment lost 3 bases, leaving 9 bases of the junction unmatched.

This clonotype was detected ten times or more. V gene TRBV5-1 combines with J gene TRBJ2-1; D perhaps matches TRBD2 (5 bases). CDR3 size: 14 residues. The germline V gene encodes CDR1 SGHRS and CDR2 YFSETQ. V shed 0 bases and J shed 7 bases, with 11 bases lying between them. The CDR3 nucleotides are TGCGCCAGCAGCTTGGAAATGTCGGGGAATGAGCAGTTCTTC. It translates to CASSLEMSGNEQFF.

This clonotype was seen only a few times. This rearrangement joins TRBV5-4 to TRBJ2-2; D is perhaps TRBD1 or TRBD2 (6 bases each). Trimming pared 5 bases from V and 3 bases from J, leaving 14 bases between. The CDR3 totals 15 residues. Looked up from germline, CDR1 is SGHNT and CDR2 is YYREEE (reference sequence). The CDR3 region has the DNA TGTGCCAGCAGGGGGGGCAGTTCTTACACCGGGGAGCTGTTTTTT. This sequence encodes CASRGGSSYTGELFF.

This clonotype was observed many times. A junction end diverges from the germline sequence, so it may reflect a read error. The rearrangement uses TRBV6-5 and TRBJ2-4; D might be TRBD1 or TRBD2, each matching 5 bases. Germline-derived CDR1 and CDR2 are MNHEY and SVGAGI. This CDR3 comprises 13 residues. The DNA of the CDR3 is TGTGCCAGCAGTTACGCGCCGGGGACGGGGTCTGACTTC. Protein product: CASSYAPGTGSDF.

The chain carries TRBV9 and TRBJ1-1; D is undetermined. V lost 0 bases and J lost 4, with 10 bases in between. The CDR3 totals 14 residues. Per germline, CDR1 SGDLS and CDR2 YYNGEE. In DNA form, the CDR3 reads TGTGCCAGCAGCGTAGCTACGGGCGGCACTGAAGCTTTCTTT. It translates to CASSVATGGTEAFF.

This clonotype appeared many times. The chain combines TRBV14 with TRBJ1-5; D gene unclear. This CDR3 is 13 amino acids long. Germline loops: CDR1 SGHDN, CDR2 FVKESK. The ends were cut back, 0 bases at V and 6 bases at J, with 6 bases in the middle. In nucleotides, the CDR3 is TGTGCCAGCAGCCAAGATCTTCGTCAGCCCCAGCATTTT. This codes for CASSQDLRQPQHF. The complete variable domain, with remaining parts taken from reference TRBV14 and TRBJ1-5, reads EAGVTQFPSHSVIEKGQTVTLRCDPISGHDNLYWYRRVMGKEIKFLLHFVKESKQDESGMPNNRFLAERTGGTYSTLKVQPAELEDSGVYFCASSQDLRQPQHFGDGTRLSIL.

This clonotype was counted a few times. This sequence joins TRBV18 and TRBJ1-1; D unresolved. Per germline, CDR1 KGHSH and CDR2 LQKENI. V shed 4 bases and J shed 3 bases, with 12 bases lying between them. CDR3 length equals 14 residues. CDR3 sequence reads: CASSRPGKDTEAFF. In nucleotides, the CDR3 is TGTGCCAGCTCACGGCCCGGCAAGGACACTGAAGCTTTCTTT. Together with reference TRBV18 and TRBJ1-1, the CDR3 gives the full variable domain: NAGVMQNPRHLVRRRGQEARLRCSPMKGHSHVYWYRQLPEEGLKFMVYLQKENIIDESGMPKERFSAEFPKEGPSILRIQQVVRGDSAAYFCASSRPGKDTEAFFGQGTRLTVV.

The chain combines TRBV12-3 or TRBV12-4 with TRBJ2-7, with a possible D match to TRBD2 (6 bases). Trimming took off 3 bases at V and 6 bases at J, with 12 bases between the two ends. The CDR3 totals 13 residues. CDR3 loop: CASSFSSGSEQYF. CDR3 nucleotide sequence: TGTGCCAGCAGTTTTTCGAGCGGGTCCGAGCAGTACTTC.